The clone carrying this T cell receptor beta chain was observed at least ten times. Antigen specificity is unknown. The sample is drawn from a study of T-cell memory formation after mild COVID-19. General study results and limits: Pre-infection memory harbored some responding clones, suggesting cross-reactive memory joined. A balance of CD4 and CD8 characterized clones contracting day 15 to 85, whereas later expanders leaned CD4+.

Germline V gene lookup returns CDR1 DFQATT and CDR2 SNEGSKA (reference sequence). This CDR3 spans 13 amino acids. Trimming shortened V by 3 bases and J by 1 base, and 9 bases separated the two germline ends. Using its own MiXCR run on the 5' RACE reads, TCRdb lists one record per CDR3 protein. The data contain around 340,000 distinct CDR3 sequences, roughly an eighth of them singletons. The clonotype originates from a man aged 18 to 29 who had mild COVID-19 (a few samples of this study predate the infection). Cell type and time point are not known. The sequenced sample was PBMCs or a T cell subset sorted from them (not recorded which). The rearrangement links TRBV20-1 to TRBJ1-2; D gene unclear. For the CDR3, the DNA is TGCAGTGCTAGGAAACCCCTTAACTATGGCTACACCTTC. This gives the protein CSARKPLNYGYTF.